This paragraph reports one T cell receptor beta chain. J gave up 4 bases and V 0 bases, and 7 bases lay outside the gene matches. From germline, CDR1 is SGHKS and CDR2 YYEKEE (reference sequence). CDR3 length: 15 amino acids. Naive CD45RA+ and memory CD45RA-negative subsets were split from CD4+ cells. Libraries were prepared by immunoSEQ multiplex PCR; TCRdb keeps only in-frame clonotypes and omits some of them. The data show some 2,500,000 clones, approximately 94% seen once. The data derive from a study of shared clonotypes between healthy human individuals. Sequencing was carried out using naive CD4+ T cells from PBMCs. Indicated subset: CD45RA+ positively selected. The TCR sequence derives from a man younger than 35 in good health. Some clones in this sample may be carry-over from other donors' samples. The chain has TRBV5-5 and TRBJ2-7; 7 bases fit TRBD2. The CDR3 DNA reads TGTGCCAGCAGCTTGGTGGGCGGGAGCGTATACGAGCAGTACTTC. Protein product: CASSLVGGSVYEQYF.